The clone carrying this T cell receptor (beta chain) was detected many times. TCR beta CDR3 regions were amplified from RNA. Researchers ran a first-round RT-PCR on the TCR CDR3 using the HTBI primer set. TCRdb re-called the multiplex PCR reads with MiXCR, one entry per CDR3 protein. The table shows around 290,000 distinct CDR3 sequences, with about an eighth occurring only once. This sample is part of a study of T cells in Graves' hyperthyroidism and ophthalmopathy. After removal of 6 bases from V and 3 bases from J, the junction contained 11 bases not matched to a gene. CDR1 SQVTM and CDR2 ANQGSEA come from the germline V gene. The CDR3 runs to 15 residues.

This clonotype was sampled from a woman in her 30s with Graves' hyperthyroidism that later progressed to Graves' ophthalmopathy. The sample was blood. V is TRBV29-1 and J is TRBJ1-2, with TRBD1 matching over 9 bases. DNA of the CDR3: TGCAGCGTCCACAGACAGGGGGTAAACGACTATGGCTACACCTTC. This encodes CSVHRQGVNDYGYTF.